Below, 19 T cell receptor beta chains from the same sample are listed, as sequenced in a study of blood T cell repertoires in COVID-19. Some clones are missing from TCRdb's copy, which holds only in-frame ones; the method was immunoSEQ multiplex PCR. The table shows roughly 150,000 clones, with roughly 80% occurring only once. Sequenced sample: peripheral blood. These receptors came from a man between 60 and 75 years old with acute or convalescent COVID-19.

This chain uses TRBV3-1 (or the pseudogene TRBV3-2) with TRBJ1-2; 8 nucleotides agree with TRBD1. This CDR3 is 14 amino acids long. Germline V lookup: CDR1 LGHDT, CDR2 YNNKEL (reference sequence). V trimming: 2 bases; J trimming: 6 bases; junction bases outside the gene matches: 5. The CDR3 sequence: CASSQLQGDHGYTF. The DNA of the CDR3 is TGTGCCAGCAGCCAATTACAGGGGGATCATGGCTACACCTTC.

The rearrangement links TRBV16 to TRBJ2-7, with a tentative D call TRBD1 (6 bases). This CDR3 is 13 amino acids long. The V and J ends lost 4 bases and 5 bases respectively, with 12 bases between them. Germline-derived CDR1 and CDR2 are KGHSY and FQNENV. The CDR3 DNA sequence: TGTGCCAGCAGCCCTTACAGGGACCACGAGCAGTACTTC. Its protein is CASSPYRDHEQYF.

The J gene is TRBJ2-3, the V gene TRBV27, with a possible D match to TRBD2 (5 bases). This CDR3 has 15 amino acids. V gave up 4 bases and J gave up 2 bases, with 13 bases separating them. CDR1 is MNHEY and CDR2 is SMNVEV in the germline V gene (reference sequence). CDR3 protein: CASSSLRTDTDTQYF. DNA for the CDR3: TGTGCCAGCAGTTCCCTAAGGACTGACACAGATACGCAGTATTTT.

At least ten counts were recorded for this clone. CDR3 sequence (DNA): TGTGCCAGCAGTTCTACAGGGGGACCGACCTACGAGCAGTACTTC. Translating gives CASSSTGGPTYEQYF. The V and J genes are TRBV27 and TRBJ2-7; 8 nucleotides align to TRBD1. Unmatched junction bases numbered 7, after V lost 4 bases and J lost 2 bases. The CDR3 sequence is 15 residues long. CDR1 and CDR2 from the germline V gene are MNHEY and SMNVEV (reference sequence).

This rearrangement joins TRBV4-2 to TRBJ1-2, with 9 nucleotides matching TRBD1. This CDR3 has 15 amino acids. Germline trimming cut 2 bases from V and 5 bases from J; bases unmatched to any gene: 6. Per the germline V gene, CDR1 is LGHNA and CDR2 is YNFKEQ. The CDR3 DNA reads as TGTGCCAGCAGCCAAAGGACAGGGGATGAGTATGGCTACACCTTC. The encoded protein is CASSQRTGDEYGYTF.

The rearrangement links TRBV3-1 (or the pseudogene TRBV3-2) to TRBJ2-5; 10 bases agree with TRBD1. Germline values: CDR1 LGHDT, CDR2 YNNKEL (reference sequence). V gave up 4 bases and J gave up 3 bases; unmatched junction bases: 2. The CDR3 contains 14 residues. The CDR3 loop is CASSRGTGEETQYF. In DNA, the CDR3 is TGTGCCAGCAGCCGGGGGACAGGGGAAGAGACCCAGTACTTC.

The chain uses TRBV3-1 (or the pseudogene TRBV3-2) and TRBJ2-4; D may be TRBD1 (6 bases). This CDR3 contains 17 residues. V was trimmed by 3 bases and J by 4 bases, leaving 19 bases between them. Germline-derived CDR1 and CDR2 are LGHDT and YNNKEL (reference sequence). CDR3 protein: CASSHRTVKIEKNIQYF. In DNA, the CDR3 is TGTGCCAGCAGCCATCGGACAGTAAAGATTGAGAAAAACATTCAGTACTTC.

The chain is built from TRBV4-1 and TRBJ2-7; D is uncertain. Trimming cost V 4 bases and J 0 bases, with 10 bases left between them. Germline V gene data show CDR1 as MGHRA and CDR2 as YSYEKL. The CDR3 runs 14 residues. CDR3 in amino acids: CASSPVQASYEQYF. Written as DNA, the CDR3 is TGCGCCAGCAGCCCGGTTCAGGCCTCCTACGAGCAGTACTTC.

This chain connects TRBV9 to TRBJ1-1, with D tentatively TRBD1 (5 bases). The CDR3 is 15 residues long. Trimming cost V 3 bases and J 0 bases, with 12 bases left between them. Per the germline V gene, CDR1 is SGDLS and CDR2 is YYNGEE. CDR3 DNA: TGTGCCAGCAGCGCCTTCGGGGGTATGAACACTGAAGCTTTCTTT. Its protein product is CASSAFGGMNTEAFF.

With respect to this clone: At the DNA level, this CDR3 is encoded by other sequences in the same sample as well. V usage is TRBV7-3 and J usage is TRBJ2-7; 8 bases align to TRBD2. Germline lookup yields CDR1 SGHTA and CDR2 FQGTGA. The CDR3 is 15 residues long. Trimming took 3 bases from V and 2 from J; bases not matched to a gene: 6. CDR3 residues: CASSFSAGGAYEQYF. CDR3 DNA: TGTGCCAGCAGCTTTTCCGCGGGGGGCGCCTACGAGCAGTACTTC.

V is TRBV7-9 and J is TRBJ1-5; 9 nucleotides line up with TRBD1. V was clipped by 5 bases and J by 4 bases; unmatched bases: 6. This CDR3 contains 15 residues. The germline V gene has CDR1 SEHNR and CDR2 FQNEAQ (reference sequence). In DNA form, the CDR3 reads TGTGCCAGCAGCCGGGGGACAGGGTCAAATCAGCCCCAGCATTTT. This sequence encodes CASSRGTGSNQPQHF.

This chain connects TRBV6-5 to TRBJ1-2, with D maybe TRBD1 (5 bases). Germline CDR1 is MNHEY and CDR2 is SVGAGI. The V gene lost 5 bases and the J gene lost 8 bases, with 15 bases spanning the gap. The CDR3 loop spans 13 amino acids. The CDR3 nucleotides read TGTGCCAGCAGTCCCTCGGGGAGGGACGGCTACACCTTC. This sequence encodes CASSPSGRDGYTF.

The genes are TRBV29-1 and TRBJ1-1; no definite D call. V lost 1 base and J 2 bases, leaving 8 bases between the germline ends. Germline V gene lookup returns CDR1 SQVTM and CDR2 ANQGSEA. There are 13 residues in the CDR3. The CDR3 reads CSVEVWPNTEAFF. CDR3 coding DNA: TGCAGCGTTGAAGTCTGGCCCAACACTGAAGCTTTCTTT.

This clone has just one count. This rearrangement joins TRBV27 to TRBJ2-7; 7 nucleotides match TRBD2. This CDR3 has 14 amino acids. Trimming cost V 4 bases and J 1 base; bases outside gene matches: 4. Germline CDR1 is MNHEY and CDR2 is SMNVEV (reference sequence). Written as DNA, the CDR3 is TGTGCCAGCAGTTCTACGGGACTATCCTACGAGCAGTACTTC. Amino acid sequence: CASSSTGLSYEQYF.

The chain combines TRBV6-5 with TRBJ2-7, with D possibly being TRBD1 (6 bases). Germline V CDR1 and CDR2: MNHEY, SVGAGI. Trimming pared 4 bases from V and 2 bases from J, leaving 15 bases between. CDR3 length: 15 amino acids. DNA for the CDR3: TGTGCCAGCAGTTCCCTAATGACAGGTCCCTACGAGCAGTACTTC. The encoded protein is CASSSLMTGPYEQYF.

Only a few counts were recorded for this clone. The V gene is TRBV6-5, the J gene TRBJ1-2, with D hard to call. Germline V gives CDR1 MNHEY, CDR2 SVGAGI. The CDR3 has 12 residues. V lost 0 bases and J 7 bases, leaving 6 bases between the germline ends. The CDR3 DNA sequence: TGTGCCAGCAGTTACTCGGGCCGTGGCTACACCTTC. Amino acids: CASSYSGRGYTF.

The CDR3 loop is CASSVDQGDSGNTEAFF. CDR3 DNA sequence: TGTGCCAGCAGCGTAGATCAGGGGGACAGTGGGAACACTGAAGCTTTCTTT. This sequence joins TRBV9 and TRBJ1-1, with 7 bases identical to TRBD1. Per the germline V gene, CDR1 is SGDLS and CDR2 is YYNGEE. Unmatched junction bases numbered 9, after V lost 0 bases and J lost 1 base. The CDR3 length is 17 residues.

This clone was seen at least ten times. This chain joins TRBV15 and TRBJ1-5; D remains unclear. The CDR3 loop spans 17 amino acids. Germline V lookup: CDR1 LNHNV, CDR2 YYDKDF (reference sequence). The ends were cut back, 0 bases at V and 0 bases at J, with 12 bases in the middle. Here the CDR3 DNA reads TGTGCCACCAGCAGAGATCAAACATCCGATAGCAATCAGCCCCAGCATTTT. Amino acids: CATSRDQTSDSNQPQHF.

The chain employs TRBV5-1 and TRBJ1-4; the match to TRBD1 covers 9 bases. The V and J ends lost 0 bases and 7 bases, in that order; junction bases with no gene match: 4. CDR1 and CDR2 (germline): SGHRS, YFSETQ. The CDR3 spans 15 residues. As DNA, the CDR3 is TGCGCCAGCAGCTTGGGGGACAGGGAAAGTGAAAAACTGTTTTTT. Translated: CASSLGDRESEKLFF.